Shown below are 19 T cell receptor beta chains from a single sample sequenced in a study of blood T cell repertoires in COVID-19 (dated by TCRdb to between 2020 and 2021). The library was prepared using the immunoSEQ multiplex PCR assay. TCRdb stores this immuneACCESS table with in-frame sequences only. Part of the clones is absent; in the studies checked, under half of the shortfall reflects unresolved V genes, and no reason is known for the rest. This sample has under 250,000 clones in its table, and about 82% of those were observed once. Of the sample, approximately 9% is held by the ten largest clones. The source material was PBMCs or T cells enriched from blood (not recorded which). Receptor source: a woman in her 50s with acute COVID-19.

The chain recombines TRBV1 with TRBJ2-5; the table calls TRBD1, which could not be checked here. TRBV1 is given as a pseudogene. This CDR3 has 18 residues. The CDR3 loop is CTSSHRQPLSGCEETQYF. The CDR3 coding sequence is TGCACCAGCAGTCATCGACAGCCCCTGTCCGGTTGCGAAGAGACCCAGTACTTC.

V is TRBV5-4 and J is TRBJ2-5; no clear D. Trimming left V 0 bases short and J 5 bases short, with 11 bases between. The V gene's germline CDR1 is SGHNT and CDR2 YYREEE (reference sequence). CDR3 length equals 14 residues. The CDR3 DNA reads TGTGCCAGCAGCTTGGGTTTGTCCCCGGAGACCCAGTACTTC. Residues: CASSLGLSPETQYF.

This clone was seen only a few times. The V call is TRBV4-3, the J call TRBJ2-1, with D unclear. Germline lookup yields CDR1 LGHNA and CDR2 YSLEER. V gave up 3 bases and J gave up 4 bases, with 7 bases separating them. The CDR3 covers 13 residues. CDR3 loop: CASSHEVYNEQFF. In nucleotides, the CDR3 is TGCGCCAGCAGCCATGAGGTTTACAATGAGCAGTTCTTC.

CDR3 residues: CASSLTGANYGYTF. The DNA for the CDR3 is TGTGCCAGCAGCTTAACAGGAGCTAACTATGGCTACACCTTC. The chain combines TRBV13 with TRBJ1-2; tentatively, D is TRBD1 (5 bases). V lost 2 bases to trimming and J lost 0 bases, with 7 bases between them. Per the germline V gene, CDR1 is PRHDT and CDR2 is FYEKMQ (reference sequence). This CDR3 comprises 14 residues.

The genes are TRBV9 and TRBJ1-3; tentatively, D is TRBD1 (5 bases). Germline V gives CDR1 SGDLS, CDR2 YYNGEE. V was trimmed by 5 bases and J by 3 bases, leaving 12 bases between them. The CDR3 runs to 14 residues. The DNA for the CDR3 is TGTGCCAGCAGTCTCGGGGGTTTTGGAAACACCATATATTTT. Residues: CASSLGGFGNTIYF.

This clone has just one count. The rearrangement joins TRBV12-3 or TRBV12-4 to TRBJ2-7, with a tentative D call TRBD1 (6 bases). This CDR3 contains 13 residues. The V gene lost 4 bases and the J gene lost 2 bases, with 9 bases spanning the gap. CDR3 DNA: TGTGCCAGCAGTTGGGGACAAGCCTACGAGCAGTACTTC. Translation: CASSWGQAYEQYF.

The gene calls are TRBV11-2 and TRBJ1-1; tentatively, D is TRBD1 (6 bases). Germline loops: CDR1 SGHAT, CDR2 FQNNGV. Trimming removed 5 bases at V and 3 bases at J, with 13 bases between. This CDR3 comprises 14 residues. The DNA of the CDR3 is TGTGCCAGCAGCGGTCAGGGGCTGGACACTGAAGCTTTCTTT. It translates to CASSGQGLDTEAFF.

The rearrangement uses TRBV5-4 and TRBJ2-7; D gene ambiguous. V was clipped by 0 bases and J by 2 bases, with 9 bases between them. The CDR3 is 14 residues long. CDR1 and CDR2 (germline): SGHNT, YYREEE (reference sequence). The CDR3 coding sequence is TGTGCCAGCAGCTTGGATGGCAGTACCTACGAGCAGTACTTC. It encodes CASSLDGSTYEQYF.

This chain links TRBV11-3 with TRBJ2-5, with D tentatively TRBD1 (6 bases). The germline gives CDR1 SGHNT, CDR2 YENEEA. Deletions cut 5 bases from V and 1 base from J, with 8 bases between. This CDR3 is built from 13 residues. CDR3 nucleotide sequence: TGTGCCAGCAGCCCAGGGGTCCAAGAGACCCAGTACTTC. It codes for CASSPGVQETQYF.

This chain joins TRBV2 and TRBJ2-1; 8 bases line up with TRBD2. CDR1 is SNHLY, CDR2 FYNNEI, per germline. This CDR3 is built from 15 residues. The J segment lost 2 bases and the V segment lost 11 bases, leaving 11 bases of the junction unmatched. The CDR3 protein is CASGRGARAYNEQFF. The DNA of the CDR3 is TGTGCCTCCGGGAGGGGGGCCAGGGCCTACAATGAGCAGTTCTTC.

V usage is TRBV3-1 (or the pseudogene TRBV3-2) and J usage is TRBJ1-2, with D possibly being TRBD1 (6 bases). Trimming took 4 bases from V and 7 from J, leaving 28 bases between them. In germline, CDR1 is LGHDT, CDR2 YNNKEL (reference sequence). The CDR3 has 18 residues. DNA for the CDR3: TGTGCCAGCAGCCCCTCAAAAACCCCCCTCTCGGGGGGCCGTGGCTACACCTTC. As protein: CASSPSKTPLSGGRGYTF.

This chain connects TRBV19 to TRBJ1-4, with D hard to call. With 3 bases removed from V and 11 bases from J, the gap between germline ends came to 16 bases. Per the germline V gene, CDR1 is LNHDA and CDR2 is SQIVND (reference sequence). The CDR3 consists of 14 residues. CDR3 residues: CASSISTRGEKLFF. Written as DNA, the CDR3 is TGTGCCAGTAGTATTTCCACCCGGGGTGAGAAACTGTTTTTT.

The rearrangement joins TRBV5-1 to TRBJ1-4, with a possible D match to TRBD1 (6 bases). V lost 4 bases, J lost 7 bases, and 17 bases lay in between. This CDR3 spans 15 amino acids. The germline V gene encodes CDR1 SGHRS and CDR2 YFSETQ. The CDR3 DNA follows: TGCGCCAGCAGCCCTCTCGGGGGGGCCTTTGAAAAACTGTTTTTT. This encodes CASSPLGGAFEKLFF.

The V and J genes are TRBV9 and TRBJ2-1; the match to TRBD2 covers 12 bases. With V trimmed by 4 bases and J by 5 bases, 7 bases remained unmatched. The length of the CDR3 is 16 residues. In germline, CDR1 is SGDLS, CDR2 YYNGEE. The CDR3 sequence is CASSPPSGGADNEQFF. In DNA, the CDR3 is TGTGCCAGCAGCCCTCCTAGCGGGGGGGCCGACAATGAGCAGTTCTTC.

This clone came up a few times. This chain connects TRBV12-3 or TRBV12-4 to TRBJ1-2, with 8 bases aligning to TRBD1. The CDR3 contains 13 residues. Losses at the gene ends were 6 bases for V and 3 bases for J; bases not matched to a gene: 3. As DNA, the CDR3 is TGTGCCAGCAGACTACAGGGGGACTATGGCTACACCTTC. Amino acids: CASRLQGDYGYTF.

V is TRBV7-3 and J is TRBJ2-1; TRBD1 aligns across 8 bases. CDR1 and CDR2 from the germline V gene are SGHTA and FQGTGA. The V segment lost 1 base and the J segment 5 bases; nucleotides outside the gene matches: 1. The CDR3 loop spans 14 amino acids. The CDR3 sequence: CASSLRQGNNEQFF. In DNA, the CDR3 is TGTGCCAGCAGCTTAAGACAGGGGAACAATGAGCAGTTCTTC.

The J gene is TRBJ2-2, the V gene TRBV5-1, with D possibly matching TRBD2 (6 bases). This CDR3 region has 14 residues. The V gene lost 0 bases and the J gene lost 4 bases, with 7 bases spanning the gap. Germline V gene sequence: CDR1 SGHRS, CDR2 YFSETQ. The CDR3 bases are TGCGCCAGCAGCTTGGGCGGGATCACCGGGGAGCTGTTTTTT. Amino acid sequence: CASSLGGITGELFF.

The chain links TRBV5-1 to TRBJ1-6; 8 nucleotides agree with TRBD1. V gave up 2 bases and J gave up 8 bases; unmatched junction bases: 3. The CDR3 has 14 residues. From germline, CDR1 is SGHRS and CDR2 YFSETQ. DNA for the CDR3: TGCGCCAGCAGCTTCCCGGACAGGGATTCACCCCTCCACTTT. Amino acid sequence: CASSFPDRDSPLHF.

The CDR3 bases are TGTGCCAGTACCCTTCGGACTCTATCCACTGAAGCTTTCTTT. It translates to CASTLRTLSTEAFF. The chain is built from TRBV2 and TRBJ1-1; D is unclear. V was clipped by 9 bases and J by 4 bases, with 18 bases between them. This CDR3 has 14 residues. The germline CDR1 and CDR2 sequences are SNHLY and FYNNEI.